Shown below are 18 T cell receptor beta chains from a single sample sequenced in a study of blood T cell repertoires in COVID-19. Libraries were prepared by immunoSEQ multiplex PCR; TCRdb keeps only in-frame clonotypes and omits some of them. The sample has more than 300,000 clones, about 87% seen once. Specimen: peripheral blood. These receptors were obtained from a woman under 40 with COVID-19, enrolled during active disease.

The CDR3 protein is CASSFYSNQPQHF. As DNA, the CDR3 is TGTGCCAGCAGTTTCTATAGCAATCAGCCCCAGCATTTT. The chain links TRBV27 to TRBJ1-5, with no clear D. This CDR3 has 13 amino acids. Germline V CDR1 and CDR2: MNHEY, SMNVEV (reference sequence). V lost 3 bases, J lost 0 bases, and 3 bases lay in between.

The genes are TRBV19 and TRBJ1-2; TRBD1 matches at 7 bases. The CDR3 covers 15 residues. The germline gives CDR1 LNHDA, CDR2 SQIVND (reference sequence). V trimming: 4 bases; J trimming: 4 bases; junction bases outside the gene matches: 9. CDR3 sequence: CASSRNGQVLYGYTF. For the CDR3, the DNA is TGTGCCAGTAGTAGGAATGGACAGGTCCTCTATGGCTACACCTTC.

This rearrangement joins TRBV6-2 or TRBV6-3 to TRBJ2-7; 12 bases agree with TRBD2. CDR3 length: 16 residues. CDR1 is MNHEY and CDR2 is SVGEGT in the germline V gene. V shed 1 base, J shed 2 bases, and the junction held 3 bases outside the gene matches. CDR3 region: CASSYWTSGIPYEQYF. The CDR3 DNA reads TGTGCCAGCAGTTACTGGACTAGCGGGATCCCCTACGAGCAGTACTTC.

The CDR3 bases are TGTGCCAGCAGCCTCCAGGGGAGCGGGGGTCCCTACGAGCAGTACTTC. Amino acids: CASSLQGSGGPYEQYF. This chain links TRBV7-3 with TRBJ2-7; 8 nucleotides line up with TRBD2. V trimming: 5 bases; J trimming: 2 bases; junction bases outside the gene matches: 11. The CDR3 runs to 16 residues. Per germline, CDR1 SGHTA and CDR2 FQGTGA. Based on the CDR3 plus reference TRBV7-3 and TRBJ2-7, the full variable domain is GAGVSQTPSNKVTEKGKYVELRCDPISGHTALYWYRQSLGQGPEFLIYFQGTGAADDSGLPNDRFFAVRPEGSVSTLKIQRTERGDSAVYLCASSLQGSGGPYEQYFGPGTRLTVT.

The V and J genes are TRBV24-1 and TRBJ2-7; 7 bases align to TRBD2. The CDR3 length is 14 residues. Germline CDR1 and CDR2: KGHDR and SFDVKD. Germline trimming cut 4 bases from V and 7 bases from J; bases unmatched to any gene: 9. The CDR3 bases are TGTGCCACCAGTGAAGGTCTAGCGGCTTCAGAGCAGTACTTC. This encodes CATSEGLAASEQYF.

V and J are TRBV7-9 and TRBJ2-7, with 9 bases lining up with TRBD1. This CDR3 has 14 residues. Trimming removed 4 bases from V and 2 bases from J; junction bases left unmatched: 3. CDR1 SEHNR and CDR2 FQNEAQ come from the germline V gene (reference sequence). The CDR3 loop reads CASSYWDRAYEQYF. The CDR3, as DNA: TGTGCCAGCAGCTATTGGGACAGGGCCTACGAGCAGTACTTC.

This clone has a handful of counts. The V call is TRBV18, the J call TRBJ2-7; 10 bases fit TRBD2. The CDR3 has 15 residues. In germline, CDR1 is KGHSH, CDR2 LQKENI. J was trimmed by 3 bases and V by 5 bases; bases with no gene match: 7. CDR3 in DNA: TGTGCCAGCTCATCCGGACTAGCGGACAACTACGAGCAGTACTTC. Translated: CASSSGLADNYEQYF.

The genes are TRBV7-2 and TRBJ1-2; 7 nucleotides match TRBD1. Per germline, CDR1 SGHTA and CDR2 FQGNSA. The CDR3 is 15 residues long. J was trimmed by 7 bases and V by 1 base; bases with no gene match: 9. CDR3 nucleotides: TGTGCCAGCAGCTTAGTGAGAAGACAGGGAGGTGGCTACACCTTC. Protein product: CASSLVRRQGGGYTF.

This clone has only one observation. The chain is built from TRBV9 and TRBJ2-1; possibly TRBD2 for D (6 bases). Trimming took off 5 bases at V and 5 bases at J, with 23 bases between the two ends. Germline V CDR1 and CDR2: SGDLS, YYNGEE. The CDR3 covers 17 residues. Here the CDR3 DNA reads TGTGCCAGCAGTCGGGGAGTAGCGGTGGGTTTGGACAATGAGCAGTTCTTC. Translation gives CASSRGVAVGLDNEQFF. Variable domain in full (rest from reference TRBV9 and TRBJ2-1): DSGVTQTPKHLITATGQRVTLRCSPRSGDLSVYWYQQSLDQGLQFLIQYYNGEERAKGNILERFSAQQFPDLHSELNLSSLELGDSALYFCASSRGVAVGLDNEQFFGPGTRLTVL.

J is TRBJ1-1 and V is TRBV27; D uncertain. CDR1 and CDR2 (germline): MNHEY, SMNVEV (reference sequence). V dropped 10 bases and J dropped 6 bases, with 15 bases sitting between them. CDR3 size: 12 residues. CDR3 loop: CATYRAGSEAFF. The CDR3 nucleotides are TGTGCCACTTACCGGGCGGGGTCTGAAGCTTTCTTT.

The chain combines TRBV28 with TRBJ1-1; D is ambiguous. Germline values: CDR1 MDHEN, CDR2 SYDVKM. Trimming shortened V by 7 bases and J by 3 bases, and 9 bases separated the two germline ends. This CDR3 has 12 amino acids. CDR3 amino acids: CASNEAYTEAFF. CDR3 sequence (DNA): TGTGCCAGCAATGAGGCCTACACTGAAGCTTTCTTT.

This clone was detected a few times. The chain recombines TRBV13 with TRBJ1-3; unclear D gene. The ends were cut back, 6 bases at V and 0 bases at J, with 15 bases in the middle. Germline values: CDR1 PRHDT, CDR2 FYEKMQ (reference sequence). The length of the CDR3 is 16 residues. The CDR3 bases are TGTGCCAGCAGACACGCCCGGGGAGCCTCTGGAAACACCATATATTTT. It yields the protein CASRHARGASGNTIYF. Complete variable domain (other parts from reference TRBV13 and TRBJ1-3): AAGVIQSPRHLIKEKRETATLKCYPIPRHDTVYWYQQGPGQDPQFLISFYEKMQSDKGSIPDRFSAQQFSDYHSELNMSSLELGDSALYFCASRHARGASGNTIYFGEGSWLTVV.

The V call is TRBV4-1, the J call TRBJ2-7, with 10 positions matching TRBD1. The CDR3 is 16 residues long. Per the germline V gene, CDR1 is MGHRA and CDR2 is YSYEKL. V trimming: 1 base; J trimming: 3 bases; junction bases outside the gene matches: 6. The chain's CDR3 is CASSQASRDRGYEQYF. CDR3 in DNA: TGCGCCAGCAGCCAAGCTTCCCGGGACAGGGGCTACGAGCAGTACTTC.

This chain links TRBV19 with TRBJ1-5; the match to TRBD1 covers 7 bases. The V and J ends lost 5 bases and 5 bases, in that order; junction bases with no gene match: 9. Germline CDR1 reads LNHDA; CDR2 reads SQIVND (reference sequence). CDR3 size: 15 residues. Here the CDR3 DNA reads TGTGCCAGTAGTTCTCGACAGGGTCCGTATCAGCCCCAGCATTTT. Encoded protein: CASSSRQGPYQPQHF.

The V gene is TRBV30, the J gene TRBJ2-2; TRBD1 is a possible D gene (5 bases). The V gene lost 3 bases and the J gene lost 4 bases, with 6 bases spanning the gap. Looked up from germline, CDR1 is GTSNPN and CDR2 is SVGIG (reference sequence). The CDR3 runs to 12 residues. The CDR3 bases are TGTGCCTGGAGCAGGGTCACCGGGGAGCTGTTTTTT. It yields the protein CAWSRVTGELFF.

This clone has only a few counts. This sequence joins TRBV15 and TRBJ2-2, with D maybe TRBD1 (5 bases). Germline loops: CDR1 LNHNV, CDR2 YYDKDF (reference sequence). The V gene lost 5 bases and the J gene lost 0 bases, with 19 bases spanning the gap. This CDR3 has 18 amino acids. CDR3 sequence: CATSPQTSGRTNTGELFF. CDR3 coding DNA: TGTGCCACCAGCCCCCAAACGTCAGGGCGGACGAACACCGGGGAGCTGTTTTTT.

V and J are TRBV2 and TRBJ1-2, with D possibly TRBD1 on 6 matching bases. CDR3 length equals 14 residues. Germline V lookup: CDR1 SNHLY, CDR2 FYNNEI. V was cut by 4 bases and J by 0 bases, with 9 bases left in between. The chain's CDR3 is CASSVGGTNYGYTF. The DNA of the CDR3 is TGTGCCAGCAGTGTAGGGGGAACTAACTATGGCTACACCTTC.

This clone was detected a few times. V gene TRBV18 combines with J gene TRBJ1-1; weak D call: TRBD1 (6 bases). Germline V CDR1 and CDR2: KGHSH, LQKENI. This CDR3 is 13 amino acids long. The V end was cut by 6 bases, the J end by 11 bases, with 19 bases between. CDR3 nucleotides: TGTGCCAGCTCTCTAAATCGACAGGCTGCCGCTTTCTTT. It yields the protein CASSLNRQAAAFF.